A selection of T cell receptor beta chains follows, all from one sample in a study of OX40 agonist ivuxolimab in advanced cancers. Sequenced by immunoSEQ multiplex PCR; TCRdb stores in-frame clones only, minus some. Here the sample spans 20,000 or so clones, 70% to 90% being singletons. The source material was CD4+ or CD8+ T cells sorted from blood, sampled in a trial of the OX40 agonist ivuxolimab. These receptors all come from an adult with an advanced solid tumor such as melanoma, head and neck, liver or kidney cancer. The CDR3 runs from the conserved cysteine through the conserved F or W. The D gene is left open where the match is weak. A row's size may be missing; if present it is once, few, many or a size class.

D gene: TRBD2
clone size: -
J gene: TRBJ2-3
V gene: TRBV10-3
CDR3 DNA: TGTGCCAGCCGAGAGCGGGAGGCCACCACAGATACGCAGTATTTT
CDR3 protein: CASREREATTDTQYF

D gene: TRBD1
clone size: -
J gene: TRBJ2-7
V gene: TRBV5-5
CDR3 DNA: TGTGCCAGCAGCTTGGGTGGGACAGGGGGCTACGAGCAGTACTTC
CDR3 protein: CASSLGGTGGYEQYF

D gene: TRBD1
clone size: -
J gene: TRBJ2-7
V gene: TRBV19
CDR3 DNA: TGTGCCAGTAGTATTGAACAGGGGCTAACGTACGAGCAGTACTTC
CDR3 protein: CASSIEQGLTYEQYF

D gene: -
clone size: -
J gene: TRBJ2-2
V gene: TRBV11-2
CDR3 DNA: TGTGCCAGCAGCCAGACCGGGGAGCTGTTTTTT
CDR3 protein: CASSQTGELFF

D gene: -
clone size: -
J gene: TRBJ2-7
V gene: TRBV27
CDR3 DNA: TGTGCCAGCAGTTTAAACAGGGCCTACGAGCAGTACTTC
CDR3 protein: CASSLNRAYEQYF

D gene: -
clone size: -
J gene: TRBJ2-1
V gene: TRBV7-6
CDR3 DNA: TGTGCCAGCAGCTTAGAAGGCCTAGTGGTAAATGAGCAGTTCTTC
CDR3 protein: CASSLEGLVVNEQFF

D gene: -
clone size: -
J gene: TRBJ2-3
V gene: TRBV7-2
CDR3 DNA: TGTGCCAGCACTCCAAAGGGGGTAGCGGGCAACCCTAGCACAGATACGCAGTATTTT
CDR3 protein: CASTPKGVAGNPSTDTQYF

D gene: TRBD1
clone size: -
J gene: TRBJ2-1
V gene: TRBV5-8
CDR3 DNA: TGTGCCAGCAGCCCTGGCGGGTGGACAGGGAGCGACAATGAGCAGTTCTTC
CDR3 protein: CASSPGGWTGSDNEQFF

D gene: TRBD2
clone size: -
J gene: TRBJ2-1
V gene: TRBV19
CDR3 DNA: TGTGCCAGTAGTACTGCTAGCGGGGATGAGCAGTTCTTC
CDR3 protein: CASSTASGDEQFF

D gene: -
clone size: -
J gene: TRBJ2-1
V gene: TRBV19
CDR3 DNA: TGTGCCAGTAGTCAGCTCCCGATCTCCTACAATGAGCAGTTCTTC
CDR3 protein: CASSQLPISYNEQFF

D gene: -
clone size: -
J gene: TRBJ2-7
V gene: TRBV6-6
CDR3 DNA: TGTGCCAGCAGTTACTCCCCCGGCGGTTCCTACGAGCAGTACTTC
CDR3 protein: CASSYSPGGSYEQYF

D gene: TRBD1
clone size: -
J gene: TRBJ2-7
V gene: TRBV19
CDR3 DNA: TGTGCCAGCCAGGAGCAGGGGGTAATCGAGCAGTACTTC
CDR3 protein: CASQEQGVIEQYF

D gene: -
clone size: -
J gene: TRBJ2-6
V gene: TRBV19
CDR3 DNA: TGTGCCAGTAGTTGGGGATCTGGGGCCAACGTCCTGACTTTC
CDR3 protein: CASSWGSGANVLTF

D gene: TRBD2
clone size: once
J gene: TRBJ2-1
V gene: TRBV19
CDR3 DNA: TGTGCCAGTAGCATTAGCGGGGTCTCCTACAATGAGCAGTTCTTC
CDR3 protein: CASSISGVSYNEQFF

D gene: TRBD2
clone size: once
J gene: TRBJ2-3
V gene: TRBV5-1
CDR3 DNA: TGCGCCAGCAGCTTATCTCCTAGCGGGAAAACAGATACGCAGTATTTT
CDR3 protein: CASSLSPSGKTDTQYF

D gene: -
clone size: -
J gene: TRBJ2-3
V gene: TRBV19
CDR3 DNA: TGTGCCAGTACCCGATGGGGAGCCTCAGATACGCAGTATTTT
CDR3 protein: CASTRWGASDTQYF

D gene: TRBD1
clone size: -
J gene: TRBJ1-5
V gene: TRBV6-7
CDR3 DNA: TGTGCCAGCAGTCACCGCCACCCGACAGGGGAAAATAGCAATCAGCCCCAGCATTTT
CDR3 protein: CASSHRHPTGENSNQPQHF

D gene: -
clone size: few
J gene: TRBJ1-1
V gene: TRBV11-3
CDR3 DNA: TGTGCCAGCAGCCCGGGGGCGCTCACTGAAGCTTTCTTT
CDR3 protein: CASSPGALTEAFF

D gene: TRBD2
clone size: few
J gene: TRBJ2-5
V gene: TRBV4-3
CDR3 DNA: TGCGCCAGCAGCCAAGATTCGGGCTTAGCGGGAGATGGTGAGACCCAGTACTTC
CDR3 protein: CASSQDSGLAGDGETQYF

D gene: TRBD2
clone size: -
J gene: TRBJ2-7
V gene: TRBV5-6
CDR3 DNA: TGTGCCAGCAGTTTAATTTCGAGCGGGGGCTACGAGCAGTACTTC
CDR3 protein: CASSLISSGGYEQYF

D gene: -
clone size: -
J gene: TRBJ2-1
V gene: TRBV19
CDR3 DNA: TGTGCCAGTAGTATCGCCGAGACACCGGGCTACAATGAGCAGTTCTTC
CDR3 protein: CASSIAETPGYNEQFF

D gene: TRBD2
clone size: -
J gene: TRBJ2-3
V gene: TRBV6-1
CDR3 DNA: TGTGCCAGCAGTGGTCCAGCGGGAGTCACAGATACGCAGTATTTT
CDR3 protein: CASSGPAGVTDTQYF

D gene: -
clone size: -
J gene: TRBJ1-1
V gene: TRBV10-2
CDR3 DNA: TGCGCCGTCGATCGGGACGAGAACACTGAAGCTTTCTTT
CDR3 protein: CAVDRDENTEAFF

D gene: TRBD1
clone size: -
J gene: TRBJ2-3
V gene: TRBV5-1
CDR3 DNA: TGCGCCAGCAGCGAAGGGACAGGGGGCGGTGATACGCAGTATTTT
CDR3 protein: CASSEGTGGGDTQYF

D gene: -
clone size: -
J gene: TRBJ2-7
V gene: TRBV7-9
CDR3 DNA: TGTGCCAGCAGCCCCGGGGTTACCTACGAGCAGTACTTC
CDR3 protein: CASSPGVTYEQYF

D gene: TRBD2
clone size: -
J gene: TRBJ2-7
V gene: TRBV4-3
CDR3 DNA: TGCGCCAGCAGCCAAGACGCGGGAGCACCCTACGAGCAGTACTTC
CDR3 protein: CASSQDAGAPYEQYF

D gene: TRBD1
clone size: -
J gene: TRBJ1-1
V gene: TRBV7-2
CDR3 DNA: TGTGCCAGCAGCCCCTACAGGGGCACTGAAGCTTTCTTT
CDR3 protein: CASSPYRGTEAFF

D gene: -
clone size: -
J gene: TRBJ1-1
V gene: TRBV9
CDR3 DNA: TGTGCCAGCAGCGTAGCCCCGAAAAGGGACACTGAAGCTTTCTTT
CDR3 protein: CASSVAPKRDTEAFF

D gene: -
clone size: -
J gene: TRBJ2-4
V gene: TRBV4-3
CDR3 DNA: TGCGCCAGCAGCCAACTCGGGCAGGGAAACATTCAGTACTTC
CDR3 protein: CASSQLGQGNIQYF

D gene: -
clone size: -
J gene: TRBJ1-5
V gene: TRBV21-1
CDR3 DNA: TGTGCCAGCAGCTCCTCTGGGGGCGACGGGCAGCCCCAGCATTTT
CDR3 protein: CASSSSGGDGQPQHF

D gene: TRBD1
clone size: -
J gene: TRBJ1-1
V gene: TRBV5-5
CDR3 DNA: TGCGCCAGCAGCCAGGGGGACAGGGAAGCTTTCTTT
CDR3 protein: CASSQGDREAFF

D gene: -
clone size: -
J gene: TRBJ2-1
V gene: TRBV25-1
CDR3 DNA: TGTGCCAGCAGTGAATTAGTGGGGAATGAGCAGTTCTTC
CDR3 protein: CASSELVGNEQFF

D gene: TRBD2
clone size: -
J gene: TRBJ2-3
V gene: TRBV2
CDR3 DNA: TGTGCCAGCAGTGTAACGGAGGTAGCGGGAGAAACAGATACGCAGTATTTT
CDR3 protein: CASSVTEVAGETDTQYF

D gene: TRBD2
clone size: -
J gene: TRBJ2-7
V gene: TRBV5-1
CDR3 DNA: TGCGCCAGCAGCTTGAGCGGGAGGGCTCCCACCTACGAGCAGTACTTC
CDR3 protein: CASSLSGRAPTYEQYF

D gene: -
clone size: -
J gene: TRBJ2-5
V gene: TRBV27
CDR3 DNA: TGTGCCAGCAGTGTCGCGGAGACCCAGTACTTC
CDR3 protein: CASSVAETQYF

D gene: -
clone size: -
J gene: TRBJ2-7
V gene: TRBV19
CDR3 DNA: TGTGCCAGTAGTACGGGCTACGAGCAGTACTTC
CDR3 protein: CASSTGYEQYF

D gene: TRBD1
clone size: -
J gene: TRBJ2-1
V gene: TRBV5-4
CDR3 DNA: TGTGCCAGCAGCTTCAGGGGGAAGACGCTTCCCTACAATGAGCAGTTCTTC
CDR3 protein: CASSFRGKTLPYNEQFF

D gene: TRBD1
clone size: -
J gene: TRBJ2-1
V gene: TRBV28
CDR3 DNA: TGTGCCAGCTCCGGCAGGGGGCTCAATGAGCAGTTCTTC
CDR3 protein: CASSGRGLNEQFF

D gene: TRBD1
clone size: -
J gene: TRBJ2-5
V gene: TRBV13
CDR3 DNA: TGTGCCAGCAGCCTAACGGGACAGCCTCAAGAGACCCAGTACTTC
CDR3 protein: CASSLTGQPQETQYF

D gene: TRBD2
clone size: once
J gene: TRBJ2-1
V gene: TRBV13
CDR3 DNA: TGTGCCAGCAGCTTAGGAGCCCGACTAGCGGGAGTGGGTCTGTTCTTC
CDR3 protein: CASSLGARLAGVGLFF

D gene: -
clone size: -
J gene: TRBJ2-7
V gene: TRBV9
CDR3 DNA: TGTGCCAGCAGCCTTAGTGGCAGAAGCTCCTACGAGCAGTACTTC
CDR3 protein: CASSLSGRSSYEQYF

D gene: TRBD1
clone size: -
J gene: TRBJ2-7
V gene: TRBV19
CDR3 DNA: TGTGCCAGTAGTTTGACCCAGGGGGTAGTTGAGAACGAGCAGTACTTC
CDR3 protein: CASSLTQGVVENEQYF

D gene: TRBD2
clone size: -
J gene: TRBJ2-1
V gene: TRBV19
CDR3 DNA: TGTGCCAGTAGTATTCCAGGACTAGCGGGAGGATCCTACAATGAGCAGTTCTTC
CDR3 protein: CASSIPGLAGGSYNEQFF

D gene: -
clone size: -
J gene: TRBJ2-1
V gene: TRBV7-9
CDR3 DNA: TGTGCCAGCTGGCTACGCGGGGGCCCCTACAATGAGCAGTTCTTC
CDR3 protein: CASWLRGGPYNEQFF

D gene: TRBD2
clone size: once
J gene: TRBJ2-1
V gene: TRBV29-1
CDR3 DNA: TGCAGCGTTGAGGGGGGGAATGAGCAGTTCTTC
CDR3 protein: CSVEGGNEQFF

D gene: -
clone size: -
J gene: TRBJ1-1
V gene: TRBV6-5
CDR3 DNA: TGTGCCAGCCACTCCTCCTCCGAAGCTTTCTTT
CDR3 protein: CASHSSSEAFF

D gene: -
clone size: -
J gene: TRBJ1-1
V gene: TRBV7-6
CDR3 DNA: TGTGCCAGCAGCGAAGCAGGGAGTAATACTGAAGCTTTCTTT
CDR3 protein: CASSEAGSNTEAFF

D gene: TRBD1
clone size: -
J gene: TRBJ1-1
V gene: TRBV29-1
CDR3 DNA: TGCAGCGGAGGACAGGGACGCCCTCCCGCTGAAGCTTTCTTT
CDR3 protein: CSGGQGRPPAEAFF

D gene: -
clone size: -
J gene: TRBJ2-7
V gene: TRBV14
CDR3 DNA: TGTGCCAGCAGCCTGTCCGGGACAAAAAGCTACGAGCAGTACTTC
CDR3 protein: CASSLSGTKSYEQYF

D gene: -
clone size: -
J gene: TRBJ2-3
V gene: TRBV6-1
CDR3 DNA: TGTGCCAGCACCAGGGGTAGCACAGATACGCAGTATTTT
CDR3 protein: CASTRGSTDTQYF

D gene: -
clone size: -
J gene: TRBJ2-7
V gene: TRBV19
CDR3 DNA: TGTGCCAGTAGAGTTAGCGGTTGGAGCTCCTACGAGCAGTACTTC
CDR3 protein: CASRVSGWSSYEQYF

D gene: TRBD1
clone size: -
J gene: TRBJ1-1
V gene: TRBV18
CDR3 DNA: TGTGCCAGCTCCTTAGAGGACAGGGCCAACACTGAAGCTTTCTTT
CDR3 protein: CASSLEDRANTEAFF

D gene: -
clone size: -
J gene: TRBJ2-7
V gene: TRBV2
CDR3 DNA: TGTGCCAGCAGTGAGGGCACGGGACGCTGGACCTACGAGCAGTACTTC
CDR3 protein: CASSEGTGRWTYEQYF

D gene: -
clone size: -
J gene: TRBJ2-3
V gene: TRBV9
CDR3 DNA: TGTGCCAGCAGCGTAGGGGAAGATACGCAGTATTTT
CDR3 protein: CASSVGEDTQYF

D gene: -
clone size: medium-sized
J gene: TRBJ1-2
V gene: TRBV5-1
CDR3 DNA: TGCGCCAGCAGCAGTACCCAGGGGAACTATGGCTACACCTTC
CDR3 protein: CASSSTQGNYGYTF

D gene: TRBD2
clone size: -
J gene: TRBJ2-1
V gene: TRBV4-1
CDR3 DNA: TGCGCCAGCAGCTCATCTAGCGGTTACAATGAGCAGTTCTTC
CDR3 protein: CASSSSSGYNEQFF

D gene: -
clone size: -
J gene: TRBJ1-2
V gene: TRBV2
CDR3 DNA: TGTGCCAGCAGTGAAACGGGGAACTATGGCTACACCTTC
CDR3 protein: CASSETGNYGYTF

D gene: -
clone size: once
J gene: TRBJ2-7
V gene: TRBV12-2
CDR3 DNA: TGTGCAAGTCGCTTGGTAAGGCGGAATTTCTCCTACGAGCAGTACTTC
CDR3 protein: CASRLVRRNFSYEQYF